The clone carrying this T cell receptor beta chain was counted between two and nine times. Germline V gene data show CDR1 as LNHDA and CDR2 as SQIVND (reference sequence). The CDR3 totals 14 residues. V shed 8 bases, J shed 3 bases, and the junction held 6 bases outside the gene matches. These data belong to a study of blood T cell repertoires in COVID-19. About the study: Donors in the United States, Italy and Spain gave samples during acute or convalescent COVID-19. T cells, B-cell-depleted T cells, or PBMCs supplied cDNA or gDNA.

Per the original data handling: By means of reference gene primer amplification, nucleated cell counts were estimated. The repertoire was sequenced with immunoSEQ multiplex PCR; TCRdb's copy has only in-frame clones and lacks some. From that table come the V and J calls and clone size; the DNA was used to work out D and trimming. The data contain 80,000 to 100,000 clones, over 70% of them singletons. The gene calls are TRBV19 and TRBJ1-3; 8 bases are a match to TRBD1. The receptor was isolated from a human donor in a cohort sampled during active COVID-19. Sample: peripheral blood. The CDR3 loop is CASLDRADGNTIYF. The CDR3 DNA sequence: TGTGCCAGTTTGGACAGGGCGGATGGAAACACCATATATTTT.